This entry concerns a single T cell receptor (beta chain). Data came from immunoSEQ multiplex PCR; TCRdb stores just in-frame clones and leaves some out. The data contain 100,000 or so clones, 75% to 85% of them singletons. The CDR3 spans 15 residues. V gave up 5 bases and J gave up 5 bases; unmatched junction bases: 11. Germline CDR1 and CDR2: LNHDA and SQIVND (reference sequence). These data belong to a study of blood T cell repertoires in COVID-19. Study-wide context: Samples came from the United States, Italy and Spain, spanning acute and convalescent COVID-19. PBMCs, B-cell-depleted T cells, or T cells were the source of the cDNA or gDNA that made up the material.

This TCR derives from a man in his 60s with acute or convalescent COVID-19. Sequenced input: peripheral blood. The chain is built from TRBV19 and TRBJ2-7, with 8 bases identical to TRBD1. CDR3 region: CASSPRSGQVDEQYF. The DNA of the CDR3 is TGTGCCAGTAGTCCGCGTTCGGGACAGGTAGACGAGCAGTACTTC.